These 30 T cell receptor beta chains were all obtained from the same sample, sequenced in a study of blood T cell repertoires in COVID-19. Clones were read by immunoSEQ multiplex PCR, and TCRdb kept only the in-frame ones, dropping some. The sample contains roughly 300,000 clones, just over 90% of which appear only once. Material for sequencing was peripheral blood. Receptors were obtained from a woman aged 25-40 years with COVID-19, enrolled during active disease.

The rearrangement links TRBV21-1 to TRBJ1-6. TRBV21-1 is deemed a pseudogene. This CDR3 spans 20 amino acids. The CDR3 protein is CASSSPHPRLPSSYNSPLHF. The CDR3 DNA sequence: TGTGCCAGCAGCAGTCCCCACCCTCGACTCCCGAGCTCCTATAATTCACCCCTCCACTTT.

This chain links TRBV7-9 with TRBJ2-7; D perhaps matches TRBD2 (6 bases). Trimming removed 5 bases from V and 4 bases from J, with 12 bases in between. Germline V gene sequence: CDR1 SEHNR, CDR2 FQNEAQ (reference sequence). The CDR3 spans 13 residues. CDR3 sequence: CASSPNGGYEQYF. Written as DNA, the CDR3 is TGTGCCAGCAGCCCCAATGGGGGGTACGAGCAGTACTTC.

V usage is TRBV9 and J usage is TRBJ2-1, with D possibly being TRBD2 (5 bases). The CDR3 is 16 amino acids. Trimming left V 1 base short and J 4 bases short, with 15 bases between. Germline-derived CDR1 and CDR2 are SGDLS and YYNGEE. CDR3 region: CASSVSSAADYNEQFF. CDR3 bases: TGTGCCAGCAGCGTAAGTAGCGCCGCTGATTACAATGAGCAGTTCTTC.

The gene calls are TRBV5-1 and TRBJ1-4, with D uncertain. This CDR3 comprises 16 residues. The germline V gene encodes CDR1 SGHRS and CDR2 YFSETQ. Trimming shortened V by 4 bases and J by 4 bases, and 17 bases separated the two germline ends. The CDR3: CASSPGAAKHNEKLFF. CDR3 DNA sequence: TGCGCCAGCAGCCCTGGCGCGGCAAAGCATAATGAAAAACTGTTTTTT.

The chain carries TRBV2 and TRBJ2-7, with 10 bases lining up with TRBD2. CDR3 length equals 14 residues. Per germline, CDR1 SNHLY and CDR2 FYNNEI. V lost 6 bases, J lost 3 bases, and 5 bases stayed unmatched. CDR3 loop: CASRSPSGSYEQYF. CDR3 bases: TGTGCCAGCAGAAGCCCTAGCGGGAGCTACGAGCAGTACTTC.

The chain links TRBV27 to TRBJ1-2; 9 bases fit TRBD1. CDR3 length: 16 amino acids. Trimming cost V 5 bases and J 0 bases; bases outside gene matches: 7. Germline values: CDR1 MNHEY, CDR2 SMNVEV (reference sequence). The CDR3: CASSDRDRAPNYGYTF. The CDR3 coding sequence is TGTGCCAGCAGTGACAGGGACAGGGCTCCTAACTATGGCTACACCTTC.

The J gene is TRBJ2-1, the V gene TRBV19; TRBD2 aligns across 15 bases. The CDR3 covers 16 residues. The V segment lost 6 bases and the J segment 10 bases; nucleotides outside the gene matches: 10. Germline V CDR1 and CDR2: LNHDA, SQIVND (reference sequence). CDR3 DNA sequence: TGTGCCAGTAGGCCAGGGACTAGCGGGAGGACCAGGGAGCAGTTCTTC. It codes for CASRPGTSGRTREQFF.

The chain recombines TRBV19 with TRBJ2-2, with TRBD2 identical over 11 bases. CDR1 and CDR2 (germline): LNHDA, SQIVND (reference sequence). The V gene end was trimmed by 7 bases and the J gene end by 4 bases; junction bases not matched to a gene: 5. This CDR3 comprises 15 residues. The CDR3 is CASNPTSGTTGELFF. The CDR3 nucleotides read TGTGCCAGTAACCCGACTAGCGGGACCACCGGGGAGCTGTTTTTT.

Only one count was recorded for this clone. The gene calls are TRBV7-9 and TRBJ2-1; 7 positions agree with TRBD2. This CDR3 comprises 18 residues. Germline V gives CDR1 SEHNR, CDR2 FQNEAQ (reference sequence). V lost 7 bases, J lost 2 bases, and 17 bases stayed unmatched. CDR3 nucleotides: TGTGCCAGCAACGGACTAGACGTTCCTCTATCCGCCTACAATGAGCAGTTCTTC. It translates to CASNGLDVPLSAYNEQFF.

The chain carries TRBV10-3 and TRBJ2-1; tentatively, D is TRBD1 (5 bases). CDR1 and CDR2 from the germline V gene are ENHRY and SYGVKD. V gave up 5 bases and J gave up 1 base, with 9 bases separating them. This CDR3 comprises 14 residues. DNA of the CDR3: TGTGCCATCAGTACCTCAGGGTCCTACAATGAGCAGTTCTTC. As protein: CAISTSGSYNEQFF.

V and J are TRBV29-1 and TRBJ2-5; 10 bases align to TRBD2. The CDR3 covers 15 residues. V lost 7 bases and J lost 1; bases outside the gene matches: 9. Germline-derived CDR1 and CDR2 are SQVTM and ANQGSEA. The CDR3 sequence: CSAWGLAGAQETQYF. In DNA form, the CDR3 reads TGCAGCGCCTGGGGGCTAGCGGGAGCCCAAGAGACCCAGTACTTC.

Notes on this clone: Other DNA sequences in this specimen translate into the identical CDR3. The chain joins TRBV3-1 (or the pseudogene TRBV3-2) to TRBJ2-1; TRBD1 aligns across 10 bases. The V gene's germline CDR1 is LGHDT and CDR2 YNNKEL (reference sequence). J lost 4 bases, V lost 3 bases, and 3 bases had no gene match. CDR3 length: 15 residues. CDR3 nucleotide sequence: TGTGCCAGCAGCCAGACAGGGGGCGGGTACAATGAGCAGTTCTTC. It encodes CASSQTGGGYNEQFF.

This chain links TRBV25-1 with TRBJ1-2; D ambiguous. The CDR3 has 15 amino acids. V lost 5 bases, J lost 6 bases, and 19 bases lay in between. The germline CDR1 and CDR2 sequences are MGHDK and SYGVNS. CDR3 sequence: CASSRTEGSLNGYTF. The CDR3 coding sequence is TGTGCCAGCAGTCGAACTGAGGGTAGCCTAAATGGCTACACCTTC.

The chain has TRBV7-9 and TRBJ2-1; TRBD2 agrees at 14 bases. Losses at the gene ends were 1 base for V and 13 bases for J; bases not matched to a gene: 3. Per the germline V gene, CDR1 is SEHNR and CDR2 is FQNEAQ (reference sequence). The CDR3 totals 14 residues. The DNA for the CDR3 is TGTGCCAGCAGCTTAGTGGGACTAGCGGGAGCACAGTTCTTC. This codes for CASSLVGLAGAQFF. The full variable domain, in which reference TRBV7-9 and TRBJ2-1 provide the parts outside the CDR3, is DTGVSQNPRHKITKRGQNVTFRCDPISEHNRLYWYRQTLGQGPEFLTYFQNEAQLEKSRLLSDRFSAERPKGSFSTLEIQRTEQGDSAMYLCASSLVGLAGAQFFGPGTRLTVL.

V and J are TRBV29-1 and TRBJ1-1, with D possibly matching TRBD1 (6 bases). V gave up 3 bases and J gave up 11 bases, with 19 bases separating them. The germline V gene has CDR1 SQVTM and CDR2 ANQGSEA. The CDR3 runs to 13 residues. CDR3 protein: CSVELLQGISAFF. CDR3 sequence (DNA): TGCAGCGTTGAGCTCTTACAGGGTATATCGGCTTTCTTT.

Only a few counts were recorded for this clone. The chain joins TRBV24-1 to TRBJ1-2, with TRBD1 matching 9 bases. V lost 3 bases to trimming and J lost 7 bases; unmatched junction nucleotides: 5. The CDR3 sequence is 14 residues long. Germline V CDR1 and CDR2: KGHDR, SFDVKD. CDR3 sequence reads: CATSDAGQGRGYTF. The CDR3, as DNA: TGTGCCACCAGTGATGCGGGACAGGGCCGTGGCTACACCTTC.

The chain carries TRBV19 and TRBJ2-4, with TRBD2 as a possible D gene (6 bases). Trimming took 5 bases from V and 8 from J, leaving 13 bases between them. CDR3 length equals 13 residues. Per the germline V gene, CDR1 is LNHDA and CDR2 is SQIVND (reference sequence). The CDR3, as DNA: TGTGCCAGTAGTTCCGGGAGTATGGACATTCAGTACTTC. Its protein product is CASSSGSMDIQYF.

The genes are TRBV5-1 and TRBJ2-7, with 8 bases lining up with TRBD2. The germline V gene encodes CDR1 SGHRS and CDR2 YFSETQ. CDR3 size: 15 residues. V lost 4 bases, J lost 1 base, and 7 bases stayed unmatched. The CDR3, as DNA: TGCGCCAGCAGCCAGGGGACTAGTCTGTCCTACGAGCAGTACTTC. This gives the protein CASSQGTSLSYEQYF.

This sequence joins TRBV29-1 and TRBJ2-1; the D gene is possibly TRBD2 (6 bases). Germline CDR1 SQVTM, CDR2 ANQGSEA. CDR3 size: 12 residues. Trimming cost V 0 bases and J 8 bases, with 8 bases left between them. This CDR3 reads CSVEDGGDEQFF. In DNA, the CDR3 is TGCAGCGTTGAAGATGGAGGGGATGAGCAGTTCTTC.

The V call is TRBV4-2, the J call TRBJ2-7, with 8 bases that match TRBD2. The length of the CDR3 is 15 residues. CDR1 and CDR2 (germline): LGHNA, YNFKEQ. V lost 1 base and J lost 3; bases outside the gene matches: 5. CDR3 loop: CASSQVNSGNYEQYF. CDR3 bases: TGTGCCAGCAGCCAAGTAAATAGCGGGAACTACGAGCAGTACTTC.

The CDR3 sequence is CASSQLQGYAFF. The CDR3 nucleotides are TGTGCCAGCAGCCAATTACAGGGCTACGCTTTCTTT. The chain has TRBV3-1 (or the pseudogene TRBV3-2) and TRBJ1-1, with D possibly matching TRBD1 (6 bases). V lost 2 bases to trimming and J lost 11 bases, with 12 bases between them. Germline CDR1 and CDR2: LGHDT and YNNKEL (reference sequence). This CDR3 spans 12 amino acids.

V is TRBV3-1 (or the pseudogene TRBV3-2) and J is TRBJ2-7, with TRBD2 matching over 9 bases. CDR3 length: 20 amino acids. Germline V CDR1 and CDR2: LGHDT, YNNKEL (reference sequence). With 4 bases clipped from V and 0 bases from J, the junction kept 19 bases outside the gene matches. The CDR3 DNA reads TGTGCCAGCAGCCCCCAAGCGTTTAGTAGCGGGAGAAAGGGCTCCTACGAGCAGTACTTC. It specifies CASSPQAFSSGRKGSYEQYF.

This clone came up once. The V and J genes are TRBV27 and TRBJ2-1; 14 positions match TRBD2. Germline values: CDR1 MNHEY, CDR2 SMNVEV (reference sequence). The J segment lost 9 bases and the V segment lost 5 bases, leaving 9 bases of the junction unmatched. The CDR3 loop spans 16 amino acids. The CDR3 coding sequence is TGTGCCAGCAGTCCTGGGACTAGCGGGAGTTTCGGTGAGCAGTTCTTC. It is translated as CASSPGTSGSFGEQFF.

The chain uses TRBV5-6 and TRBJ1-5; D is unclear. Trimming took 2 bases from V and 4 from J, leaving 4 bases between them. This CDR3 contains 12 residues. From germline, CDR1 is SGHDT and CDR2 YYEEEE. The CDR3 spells CASSFQNQPQHF. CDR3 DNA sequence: TGTGCCAGCAGCTTTCAGAATCAGCCCCAGCATTTT.

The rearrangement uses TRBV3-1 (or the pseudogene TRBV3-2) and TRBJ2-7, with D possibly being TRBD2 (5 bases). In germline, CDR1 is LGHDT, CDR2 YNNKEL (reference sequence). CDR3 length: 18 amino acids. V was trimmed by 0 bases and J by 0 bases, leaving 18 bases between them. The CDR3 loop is CASSQDLWPAEISYEQYF. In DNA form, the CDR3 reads TGTGCCAGCAGCCAAGATCTTTGGCCAGCGGAGATCTCCTACGAGCAGTACTTC.

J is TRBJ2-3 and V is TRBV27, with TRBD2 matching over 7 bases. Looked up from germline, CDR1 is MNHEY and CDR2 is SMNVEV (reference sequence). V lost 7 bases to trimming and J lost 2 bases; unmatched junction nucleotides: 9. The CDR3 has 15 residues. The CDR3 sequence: CASNPLASFTDTQYF. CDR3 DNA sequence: TGTGCCAGCAACCCACTAGCGTCGTTCACAGATACGCAGTATTTT.

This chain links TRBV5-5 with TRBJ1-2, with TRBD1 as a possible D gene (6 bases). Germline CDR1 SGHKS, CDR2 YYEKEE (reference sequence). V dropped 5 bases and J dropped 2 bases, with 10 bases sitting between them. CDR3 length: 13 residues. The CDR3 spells CASRLTGNYGYTF. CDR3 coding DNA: TGTGCCAGCAGGTTGACAGGAAACTATGGCTACACCTTC.

This CDR3 reads CASRQGVTEAFF. Written as DNA, the CDR3 is TGCGCCAGTAGACAGGGGGTCACTGAAGCTTTCTTT. The chain carries TRBV10-2 and TRBJ1-1; 9 bases align to TRBD1. Germline lookup yields CDR1 WSHSY and CDR2 SAAADI. The length of the CDR3 is 12 residues. V gave up 9 bases and J gave up 4 bases; unmatched junction bases: 3.

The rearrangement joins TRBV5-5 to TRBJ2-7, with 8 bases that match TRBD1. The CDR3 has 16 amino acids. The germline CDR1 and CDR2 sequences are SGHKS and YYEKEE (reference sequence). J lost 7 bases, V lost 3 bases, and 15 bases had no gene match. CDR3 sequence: CASSSTAGTGFWEQYF. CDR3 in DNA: TGTGCCAGCAGCTCGACGGCCGGGACAGGATTTTGGGAGCAGTACTTC.

CDR3 bases: TGTGCCAGCAGCTTATCAGGGATTCTAGCCAAAAACATTCAGTACTTC. Protein: CASSLSGILAKNIQYF. The chain links TRBV7-9 to TRBJ2-4, with TRBD1 as a possible D gene (5 bases). The V and J ends lost 2 bases and 0 bases respectively, with 11 bases between them. Germline CDR1 reads SEHNR; CDR2 reads FQNEAQ (reference sequence). The CDR3 consists of 16 residues.